The rows below give T cell receptor beta chains drawn from one sample of a study of T cells in tumors after PD-1 blockade. The repertoire was sequenced with immunoSEQ multiplex PCR; TCRdb's copy has only in-frame clones and lacks some. This repertoire shows 10,000 to 15,000 clones, about 69% found once; its top ten account for over 25%. Material: tumor tissue, obtained before anti-PD-1 treatment. The receptors originated from a human donor with cutaneous squamous cell carcinoma. CDR3s include the opening cysteine and the closing phenylalanine or tryptophan. For some rows the clone size is stated as once, few or many, or as a class when expanded; others skip it.

CDR3aa: CASSEGAAVRETQYF
abundance: few
v_gene: TRBV2
j_gene: TRBJ2-5

CDR3aa: CASSTGQHSGNTIYF
abundance: NA
v_gene: TRBV13
j_gene: TRBJ1-3

CDR3aa: CSERSGTGGGYTF
abundance: NA
v_gene: TRBV29-1
j_gene: TRBJ1-2

CDR3aa: CASSPRSNPYEQYF
abundance: NA
v_gene: TRBV9
j_gene: TRBJ2-7

CDR3aa: CSASLGQGDNEQFF
abundance: few
v_gene: TRBV20-1
j_gene: TRBJ2-1

CDR3aa: CASSLMMHTDTQYF
abundance: NA
v_gene: TRBV5-1
j_gene: TRBJ2-3

CDR3aa: CASSRRQTQETQYF
abundance: medium-sized
v_gene: TRBV5-6
j_gene: TRBJ2-5

CDR3aa: CATRLTGSYGYTF
abundance: NA
v_gene: TRBV6-5
j_gene: TRBJ1-2

CDR3aa: CASSGLAGGYEQYF
abundance: NA
v_gene: TRBV2
j_gene: TRBJ2-7

CDR3aa: CASSGQGPRRNGNTIYF
abundance: NA
v_gene: TRBV7-2
j_gene: TRBJ1-3

CDR3aa: CSAFTTPEAFF
abundance: few
v_gene: TRBV20-1
j_gene: TRBJ1-1

CDR3aa: CASSQPSAIQSYEQYF
abundance: NA
v_gene: TRBV4-1
j_gene: TRBJ2-7

CDR3aa: CASSQQGQETQYF
abundance: NA
v_gene: TRBV5-1
j_gene: TRBJ2-5

CDR3aa: CASNPPAGEVTGELFF
abundance: medium-sized
v_gene: TRBV19
j_gene: TRBJ2-2

CDR3aa: CASSLGQGNYGYTF
abundance: NA
v_gene: TRBV5-5
j_gene: TRBJ1-2

CDR3aa: CASSSGQPAYEQYF
abundance: NA
v_gene: TRBV13
j_gene: TRBJ2-7

CDR3aa: CASSHRGRESSGANVLTF
abundance: once
v_gene: TRBV18
j_gene: TRBJ2-6

CDR3aa: CASKGLGPNTEAFF
abundance: NA
v_gene: TRBV2
j_gene: TRBJ1-1

CDR3aa: CEGEKLFF
abundance: few
v_gene: TRBV7-3
j_gene: TRBJ1-4

CDR3aa: CASNLWSGGGPSTTQYF
abundance: NA
v_gene: TRBV28
j_gene: TRBJ2-3

CDR3aa: CASTIGTLEAFF
abundance: NA
v_gene: TRBV12-3/TRBV12-4
j_gene: TRBJ1-1

CDR3aa: CASSPLGAQASSYNEQFF
abundance: NA
v_gene: TRBV18
j_gene: TRBJ2-1

CDR3aa: CASSQLIHSSIYGYTF
abundance: NA
v_gene: TRBV3-1/TRBV3-2
j_gene: TRBJ1-2

CDR3aa: CASSLAGWDNEQFF
abundance: few
v_gene: TRBV5-1
j_gene: TRBJ2-1

CDR3aa: CASSYQRQGQPQHF
abundance: NA
v_gene: TRBV6-2/TRBV6-3
j_gene: TRBJ1-5

CDR3aa: CASSVRDSAYNEQFF
abundance: NA
v_gene: TRBV9
j_gene: TRBJ2-1

CDR3aa: CASSYPREEAFF
abundance: NA
v_gene: TRBV6-6
j_gene: TRBJ1-1

CDR3aa: CASSLKQETQYF
abundance: few
v_gene: TRBV7-9
j_gene: TRBJ2-5

CDR3aa: CASSQGLAGGGQETQYF
abundance: once
v_gene: TRBV4-3
j_gene: TRBJ2-5

CDR3aa: CASWGQGVEQYF
abundance: NA
v_gene: TRBV27
j_gene: TRBJ2-7

CDR3aa: CASSVTGAMNTEAFF
abundance: NA
v_gene: TRBV9
j_gene: TRBJ1-1

CDR3aa: CASSLGQALYGYTF
abundance: NA
v_gene: TRBV5-1
j_gene: TRBJ1-2

CDR3aa: CASSLNWGSVEAFF
abundance: once
v_gene: TRBV27
j_gene: TRBJ1-1

CDR3aa: CAWSVGGYSNQPQHF
abundance: NA
v_gene: TRBV30
j_gene: TRBJ1-5

CDR3aa: CASSPGTGIDGYTF
abundance: NA
v_gene: TRBV7-3
j_gene: TRBJ1-2

CDR3aa: CSASDSGGAGTQYF
abundance: few
v_gene: TRBV20-1
j_gene: TRBJ2-3

CDR3aa: CASSSFPGQGMGYGYTF
abundance: once
v_gene: TRBV2
j_gene: TRBJ1-2

CDR3aa: CATSSIQGSYEQYF
abundance: medium-sized
v_gene: TRBV15
j_gene: TRBJ2-7

CDR3aa: CASSATWMEETQYF
abundance: few
v_gene: TRBV9
j_gene: TRBJ2-5

CDR3aa: CASSSRPEVGQETQYF
abundance: NA
v_gene: TRBV28
j_gene: TRBJ2-5

CDR3aa: CASSRNRGQETQYF
abundance: NA
v_gene: TRBV14
j_gene: TRBJ2-5

CDR3aa: CASGLVTSGVSVTGELFF
abundance: NA
v_gene: TRBV12-5
j_gene: TRBJ2-2

CDR3aa: CASEPSVATEAFF
abundance: NA
v_gene: TRBV28
j_gene: TRBJ1-1

CDR3aa: CASSFDNRGGAYGYTF
abundance: NA
v_gene: TRBV28
j_gene: TRBJ1-2

CDR3aa: CASSLGQGAYLAGYTF
abundance: NA
v_gene: TRBV5-1
j_gene: TRBJ1-2

CDR3aa: CASSPIGGSQDIQYF
abundance: NA
v_gene: TRBV18
j_gene: TRBJ2-4

CDR3aa: CASSEGQGASVEQYF
abundance: few
v_gene: TRBV18
j_gene: TRBJ2-7

CDR3aa: CASRSSPGTGNTIYF
abundance: NA
v_gene: TRBV6-5
j_gene: TRBJ1-3

CDR3aa: CATLGQGRSRNIQYF
abundance: NA
v_gene: TRBV6-6
j_gene: TRBJ2-4

CDR3aa: CASKTGDRQMATGELFF
abundance: medium-sized
v_gene: TRBV5-1
j_gene: TRBJ2-2

CDR3aa: CASTNGVRGEAFF
abundance: once
v_gene: TRBV19
j_gene: TRBJ1-1

CDR3aa: CASSFADTGTPYEQYF
abundance: NA
v_gene: TRBV12-1
j_gene: TRBJ2-7

CDR3aa: CASSLDRGPYNEQFF
abundance: NA
v_gene: TRBV5-4
j_gene: TRBJ2-1

CDR3aa: CASSRGQPSSSYNSPLHF
abundance: NA
v_gene: TRBV5-1
j_gene: TRBJ1-6